This T cell receptor (beta chain) was retrieved from a study of blood T cell repertoires in COVID-19. Profiling relied on immunoSEQ multiplex PCR, and the TCRdb table lists in-frame clones only, not all of them. The table includes fewer than 150,000 clones, around 78% detected once. V lost 6 bases to trimming and J lost 7 bases; unmatched junction nucleotides: 9. There are 15 residues in the CDR3. Germline values: CDR1 MNHEY, CDR2 SVGAGI. The sequenced sample was peripheral blood. This receptor was taken from a human donor in a cohort sampled during active COVID-19. The J gene is TRBJ1-6, the V gene TRBV6-5; 7 nucleotides line up with TRBD1. DNA of the CDR3: TGTGCCAGCAGCCCCCCGACAGGGCGAAATTCACCCCTCCACTTT. Protein sequence: CASSPPTGRNSPLHF.